What follows are 3 T cell receptor beta chains derived from one specimen sequenced in a study of blood T cells in healthy people across ages. It was with a sample-barcoded 5' primer and a J-beta primer mix that a second PCR of roughly 6 to 12 cycles was run. TCRdb used MiXCR to reprocess the 5' RACE reads, holding one entry per CDR3 protein. Found here are some 690,000 distinct CDR3 sequences, 20% to 25% of them singletons; the top ten hold around 22%. What was sequenced was blood. The source of these receptors is a man between 65 and 79 years old in good health.

This rearrangement joins TRBV28 to TRBJ2-3, with TRBD1 as a possible D gene (7 bases). The CDR3 is made up of 13 amino acids. The ends were cut back, 10 bases at V and 6 bases at J, with 17 bases in the middle. Germline lookup yields CDR1 MDHEN and CDR2 SYDVKM. The CDR3 here is CATEAGGTDTQYF. Here the CDR3 DNA reads TGTGCCACCGAGGCAGGGGGGACCGATACGCAGTATTTT.

This clonotype has just a few counts. The chain is built from TRBV5-1 and TRBJ2-3; D gene uncertain. This CDR3 spans 14 amino acids. Germline values: CDR1 SGHRS, CDR2 YFSETQ. Deletions cut 4 bases from V and 2 bases from J, with 11 bases between. CDR3 residues: CASSDLKDTDTQYF. The CDR3 DNA follows: TGCGCCAGCAGCGACTTGAAAGACACAGATACGCAGTATTTT.

This sequence joins TRBV2 and TRBJ2-7; D may be TRBD2 (5 bases). V was trimmed by 6 bases and J by 2 bases, leaving 14 bases between them. Per the germline V gene, CDR1 is SNHLY and CDR2 is FYNNEI. The CDR3 contains 14 residues. The chain's CDR3 is CASRTGLVPYEQYF. The CDR3 DNA sequence: TGTGCCAGCAGGACCGGACTGGTCCCCTACGAGCAGTACTTC.